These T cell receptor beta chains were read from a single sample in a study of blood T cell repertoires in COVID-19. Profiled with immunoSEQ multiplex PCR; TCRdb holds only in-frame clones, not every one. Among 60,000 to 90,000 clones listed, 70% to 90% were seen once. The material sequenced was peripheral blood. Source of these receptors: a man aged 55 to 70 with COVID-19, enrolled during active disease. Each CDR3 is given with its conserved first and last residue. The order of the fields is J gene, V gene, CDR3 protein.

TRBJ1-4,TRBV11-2,CASSLITGNEKLFF
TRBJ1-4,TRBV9,CASSVYAAGQEEKLFF
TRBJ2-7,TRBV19,CASRNSHSSYEQYF
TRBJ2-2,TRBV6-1,CASSDSILGELFF
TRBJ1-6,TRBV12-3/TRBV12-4,CASRRSLNSPLHF
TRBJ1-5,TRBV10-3,CAISESRQGNQPQHF
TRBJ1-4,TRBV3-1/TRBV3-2,CASSRQGTEKLFF
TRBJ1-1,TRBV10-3,CAISGTLGGTEAFF
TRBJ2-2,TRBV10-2,CATAAGAETGELFF
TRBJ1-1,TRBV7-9,CASSRDRDFAFF
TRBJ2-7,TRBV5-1,CASAGATYSYEQYF
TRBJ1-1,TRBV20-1,CVGGTNTEAFF
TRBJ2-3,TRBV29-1,CSEGGAADTQYF
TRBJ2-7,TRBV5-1,CASRPALAGLSRYF
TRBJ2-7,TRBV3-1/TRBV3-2,CASSQPSYEQYF
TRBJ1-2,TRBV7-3,CASSGPQGADGYTF
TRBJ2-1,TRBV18,CASSPLGDSGLSLQFF
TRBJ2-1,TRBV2,CASSTSGRWGASYNEQFF
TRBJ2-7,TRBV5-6,CASSLLGTSDRYEQYF
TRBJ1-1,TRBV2,CASSRQGATEAFF
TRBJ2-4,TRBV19,CASSVQVAKNIQYF
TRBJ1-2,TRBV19,CASSIIGTGYGYTF
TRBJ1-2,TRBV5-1,CASSQSAGNYGYTF
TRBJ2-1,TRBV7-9,CASSSRTGSVGNEQFF
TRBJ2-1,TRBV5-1,CASSLGASGGYEQFF
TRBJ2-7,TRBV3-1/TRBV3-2,CASSLQEASYEQYF
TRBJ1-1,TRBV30,CAWIRDRSEAFF
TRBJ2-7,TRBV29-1,CSVDGTGLRNEQYF
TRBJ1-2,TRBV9,CASSDSAGYGYTF